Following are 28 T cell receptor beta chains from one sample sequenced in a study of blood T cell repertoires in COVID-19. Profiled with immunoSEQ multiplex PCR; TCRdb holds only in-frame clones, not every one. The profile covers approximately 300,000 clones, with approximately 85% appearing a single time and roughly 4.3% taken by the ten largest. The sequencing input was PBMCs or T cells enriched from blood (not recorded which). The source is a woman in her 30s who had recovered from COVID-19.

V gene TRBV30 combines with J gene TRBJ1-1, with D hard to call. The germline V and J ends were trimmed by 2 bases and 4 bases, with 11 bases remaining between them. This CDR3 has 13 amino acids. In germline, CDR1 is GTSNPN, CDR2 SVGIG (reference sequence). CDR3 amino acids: CAWSRGLSTEAFF. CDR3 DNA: TGTGCCTGGAGTAGAGGACTGAGCACTGAAGCTTTCTTT.

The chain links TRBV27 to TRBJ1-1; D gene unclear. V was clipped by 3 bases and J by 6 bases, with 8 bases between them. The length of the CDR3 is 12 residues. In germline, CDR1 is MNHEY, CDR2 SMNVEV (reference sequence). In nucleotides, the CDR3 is TGTGCCAGCAGTTTCCCCTTGTCTGAAGCTTTCTTT. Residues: CASSFPLSEAFF.

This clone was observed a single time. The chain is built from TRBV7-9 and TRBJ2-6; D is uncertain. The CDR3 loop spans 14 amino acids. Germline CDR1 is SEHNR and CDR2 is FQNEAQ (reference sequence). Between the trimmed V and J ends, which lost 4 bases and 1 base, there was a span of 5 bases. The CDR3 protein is CASSYKSGANVLTF. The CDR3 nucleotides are TGTGCCAGCAGCTACAAATCTGGGGCCAACGTCCTGACTTTC.

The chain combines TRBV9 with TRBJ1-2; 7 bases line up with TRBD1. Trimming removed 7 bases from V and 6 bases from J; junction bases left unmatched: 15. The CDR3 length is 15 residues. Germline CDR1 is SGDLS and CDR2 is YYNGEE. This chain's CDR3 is CASGSRGRGWDGYTF. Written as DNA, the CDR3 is TGTGCCAGCGGGAGTAGGGGGCGAGGCTGGGATGGCTACACCTTC.

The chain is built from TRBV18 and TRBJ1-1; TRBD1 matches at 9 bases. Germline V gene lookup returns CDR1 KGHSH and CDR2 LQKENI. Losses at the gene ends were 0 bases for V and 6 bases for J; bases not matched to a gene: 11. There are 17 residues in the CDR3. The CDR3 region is CASSPPFGTGWRAEAFF. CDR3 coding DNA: TGTGCCAGCTCACCACCGTTTGGGACAGGGTGGAGAGCTGAAGCTTTCTTT.

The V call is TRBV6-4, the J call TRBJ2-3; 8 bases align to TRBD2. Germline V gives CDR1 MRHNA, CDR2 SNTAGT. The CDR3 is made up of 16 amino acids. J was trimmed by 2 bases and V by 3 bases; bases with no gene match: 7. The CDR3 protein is CASSEGAGGNTDTQYF. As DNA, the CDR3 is TGTGCCAGCAGTGAAGGGGCGGGAGGAAACACAGATACGCAGTATTTT.

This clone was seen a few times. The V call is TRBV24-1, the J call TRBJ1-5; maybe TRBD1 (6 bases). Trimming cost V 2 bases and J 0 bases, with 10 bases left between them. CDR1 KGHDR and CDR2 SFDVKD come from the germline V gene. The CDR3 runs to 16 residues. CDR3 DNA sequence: TGTGCCACCAGTGATTCCGGACAGTATAGCAATCAGCCCCAGCATTTT. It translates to CATSDSGQYSNQPQHF.

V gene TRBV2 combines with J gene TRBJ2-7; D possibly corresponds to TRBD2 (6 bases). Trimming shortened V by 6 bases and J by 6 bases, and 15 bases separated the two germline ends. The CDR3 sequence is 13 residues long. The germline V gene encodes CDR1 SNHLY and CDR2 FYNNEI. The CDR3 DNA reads TGTGCCAGCAGCCGGAGGGCGGCAATCGAGCAGTACTTC. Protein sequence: CASSRRAAIEQYF.

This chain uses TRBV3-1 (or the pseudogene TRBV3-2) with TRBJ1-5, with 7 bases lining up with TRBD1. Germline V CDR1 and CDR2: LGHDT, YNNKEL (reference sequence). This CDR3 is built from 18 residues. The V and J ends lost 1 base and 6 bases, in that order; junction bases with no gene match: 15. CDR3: CASSQGIGTGTVLQPQHF. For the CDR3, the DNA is TGTGCCAGCAGCCAAGGCATCGGAACCGGGACAGTTCTTCAGCCCCAGCATTTT.

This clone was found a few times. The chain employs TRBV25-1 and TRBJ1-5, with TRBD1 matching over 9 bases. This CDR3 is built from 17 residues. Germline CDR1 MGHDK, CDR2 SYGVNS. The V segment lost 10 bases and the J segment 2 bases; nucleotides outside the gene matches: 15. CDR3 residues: CAISDRGESGGNQPQHF. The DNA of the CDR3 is TGTGCCATCTCCGACAGGGGGGAATCGGGCGGCAATCAGCCCCAGCATTTT.

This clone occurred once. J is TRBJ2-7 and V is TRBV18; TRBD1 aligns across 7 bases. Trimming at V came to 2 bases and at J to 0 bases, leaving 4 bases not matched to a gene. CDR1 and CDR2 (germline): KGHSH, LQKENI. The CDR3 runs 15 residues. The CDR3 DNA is TGTGCCAGCTCACCAGGACAGGAAGCCTCCTACGAGCAGTACTTC. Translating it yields CASSPGQEASYEQYF.

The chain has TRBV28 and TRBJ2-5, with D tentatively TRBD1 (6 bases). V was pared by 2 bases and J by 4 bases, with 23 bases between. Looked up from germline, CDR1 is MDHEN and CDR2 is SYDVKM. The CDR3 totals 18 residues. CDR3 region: CASSLPPKQDSPPETQYF. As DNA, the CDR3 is TGTGCCAGCAGTTTACCCCCTAAACAGGACAGCCCCCCAGAGACCCAGTACTTC.

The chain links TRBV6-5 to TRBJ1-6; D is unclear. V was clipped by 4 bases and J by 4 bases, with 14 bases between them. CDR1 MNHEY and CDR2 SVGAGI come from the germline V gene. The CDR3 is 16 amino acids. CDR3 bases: TGTGCCAGCAGTTCCTCCCGCCGGGAATATAATTCACCCCTCCACTTT. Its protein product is CASSSSRREYNSPLHF.

The CDR3 coding sequence is TGTGCCAGCCCTCCCCATCCAAGGCCCGACAGGGCGAACACCGGGGAGCTGTTTTTT. Translating it yields CASPPHPRPDRANTGELFF. The genes are TRBV27 and TRBJ2-2, with 7 bases aligning to TRBD1. Unmatched junction bases numbered 18, after V lost 8 bases and J lost 0 bases. The CDR3 has 19 residues. Germline CDR1 reads MNHEY; CDR2 reads SMNVEV (reference sequence).

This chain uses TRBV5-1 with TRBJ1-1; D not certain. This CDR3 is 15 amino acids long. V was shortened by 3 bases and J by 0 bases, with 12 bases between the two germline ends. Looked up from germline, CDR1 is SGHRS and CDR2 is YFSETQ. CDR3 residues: CASSSQVHLNTEAFF. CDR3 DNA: TGCGCCAGCAGCTCCCAGGTTCACCTGAACACTGAAGCTTTCTTT.

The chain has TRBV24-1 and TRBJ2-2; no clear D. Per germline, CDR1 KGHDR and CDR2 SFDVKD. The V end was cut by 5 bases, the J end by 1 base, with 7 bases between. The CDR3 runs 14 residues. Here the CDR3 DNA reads TGTGCCACCAGTGTCGGCGGGAACACCGGGGAGCTGTTTTTT. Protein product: CATSVGGNTGELFF.

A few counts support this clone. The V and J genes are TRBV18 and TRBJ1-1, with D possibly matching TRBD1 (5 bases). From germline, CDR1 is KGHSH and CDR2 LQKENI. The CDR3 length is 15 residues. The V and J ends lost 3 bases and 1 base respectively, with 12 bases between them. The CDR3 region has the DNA TGTGCCAGCTCACCGTCCCAGGGTCGGAACACTGAAGCTTTCTTT. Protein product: CASSPSQGRNTEAFF.

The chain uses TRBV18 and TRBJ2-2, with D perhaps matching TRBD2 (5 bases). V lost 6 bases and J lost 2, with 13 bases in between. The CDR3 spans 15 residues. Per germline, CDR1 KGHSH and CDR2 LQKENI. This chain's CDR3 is CASSPTSGNTGELFF. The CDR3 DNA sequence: TGTGCCAGCTCGCCTACATCGGGAAACACCGGGGAGCTGTTTTTT.

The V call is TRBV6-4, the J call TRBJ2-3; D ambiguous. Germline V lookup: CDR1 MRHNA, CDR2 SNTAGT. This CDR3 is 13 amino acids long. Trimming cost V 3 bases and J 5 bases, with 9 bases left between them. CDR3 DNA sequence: TGTGCCAGCAGTGAAGGCGAGGTAGATACGCAGTATTTT. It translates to CASSEGEVDTQYF.

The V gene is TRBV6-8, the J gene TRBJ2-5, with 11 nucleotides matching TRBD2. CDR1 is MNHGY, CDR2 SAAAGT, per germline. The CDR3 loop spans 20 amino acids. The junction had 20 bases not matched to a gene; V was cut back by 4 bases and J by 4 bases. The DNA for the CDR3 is TGTGCCAGCAGTTCGACCGGCCGTAGCGGGGGGGCGTTTAGGGTAGAGACCCAGTACTTC. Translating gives CASSSTGRSGGAFRVETQYF.

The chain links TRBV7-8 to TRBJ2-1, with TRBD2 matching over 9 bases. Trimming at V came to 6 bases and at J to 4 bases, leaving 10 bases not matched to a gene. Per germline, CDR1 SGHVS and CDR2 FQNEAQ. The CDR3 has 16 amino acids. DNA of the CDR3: TGTGCCAGCAGGCCCGCGGGGCTAGCGGGGTACAATGAGCAGTTCTTC. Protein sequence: CASRPAGLAGYNEQFF.

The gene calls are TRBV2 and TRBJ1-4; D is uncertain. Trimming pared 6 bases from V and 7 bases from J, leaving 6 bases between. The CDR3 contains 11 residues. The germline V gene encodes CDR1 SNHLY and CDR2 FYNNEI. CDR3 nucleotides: TGTGCCAGCAGAGCGGGTGAAAAACTGTTTTTT. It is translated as CASRAGEKLFF.

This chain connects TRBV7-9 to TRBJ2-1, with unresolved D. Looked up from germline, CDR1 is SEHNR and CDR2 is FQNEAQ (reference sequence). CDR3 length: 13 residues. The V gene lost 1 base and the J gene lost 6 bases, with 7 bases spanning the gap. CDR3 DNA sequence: TGTGCCAGCAGCTTAGGGTCGAGCAATGAGCAGTTCTTC. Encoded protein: CASSLGSSNEQFF.

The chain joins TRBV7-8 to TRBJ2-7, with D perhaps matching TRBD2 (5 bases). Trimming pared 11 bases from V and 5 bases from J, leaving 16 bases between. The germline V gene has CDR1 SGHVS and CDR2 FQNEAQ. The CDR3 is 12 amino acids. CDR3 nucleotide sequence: TGTGCCGGAGGACGGAGCGAACACGAGCAGTACTTC. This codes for CAGGRSEHEQYF.

CDR3 loop: CASSSEASRTYNEQFF. CDR3 nucleotides: TGTGCCAGCAGCTCTGAAGCCTCTCGAACCTACAATGAGCAGTTCTTC. This rearrangement joins TRBV7-8 to TRBJ2-1; no clear D. The CDR3 sequence is 16 residues long. Trimming removed 4 bases from V and 2 bases from J, with 15 bases in between. Per germline, CDR1 SGHVS and CDR2 FQNEAQ.

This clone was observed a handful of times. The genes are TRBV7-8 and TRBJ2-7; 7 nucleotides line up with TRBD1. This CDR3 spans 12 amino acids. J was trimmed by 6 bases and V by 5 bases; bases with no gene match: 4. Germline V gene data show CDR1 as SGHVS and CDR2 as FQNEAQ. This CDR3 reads CASSTRTGEQYF. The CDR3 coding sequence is TGTGCCAGCAGCACCCGGACAGGCGAGCAGTACTTC.

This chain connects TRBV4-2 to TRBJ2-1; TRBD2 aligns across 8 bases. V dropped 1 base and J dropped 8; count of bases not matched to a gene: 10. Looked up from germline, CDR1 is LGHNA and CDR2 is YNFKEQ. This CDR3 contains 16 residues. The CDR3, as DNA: TGTGCCAGCAGCCAAGGAGGACTAGCTGTTCCCGATGAGCAGTTCTTC. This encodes CASSQGGLAVPDEQFF.

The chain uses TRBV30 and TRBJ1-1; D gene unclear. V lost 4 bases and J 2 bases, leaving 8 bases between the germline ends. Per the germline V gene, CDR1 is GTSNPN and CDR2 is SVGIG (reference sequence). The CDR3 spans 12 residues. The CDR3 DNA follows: TGTGCCTGGACGCGGCAAAACACTGAAGCTTTCTTT. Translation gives CAWTRQNTEAFF.